Below, one TCR beta chain is given with its context. This specimen comes from a study of blood T cell repertoires in COVID-19. Study-level background: The United States, Italy and Spain supplied acute and convalescent COVID-19 samples. The cDNA or gDNA used as material had been derived from T cells, B-cell-depleted T cells, or PBMCs.

Authors' data handling: Reference gene primer amplification in the assay estimated nucleated cell counts. Using immunoSEQ multiplex PCR, the repertoire was profiled, and TCRdb retains in-frame clones only, with some absent. V, J and clone size reflect that table, while D and trimming were determined from the DNA. This sample yields about 200,000 clones, of which 80% to 90% are seen a single time; under 11% belongs to the top ten. This CDR3 has 14 amino acids. Per the germline V gene, CDR1 is LGHDT and CDR2 is YNNKEL (reference sequence). Trimming removed 4 bases at V and 6 bases at J, with 15 bases between.

This rearrangement joins TRBV3-1 (or the pseudogene TRBV3-2) to TRBJ1-2, with D perhaps TRBD1 (5 bases). This clonotype originated in a woman at least 80 years old with acute or convalescent COVID-19. Sequencing was performed on peripheral blood. The CDR3 DNA is TGTGCCAGCAGCCCAGTGGGAGGGACCCATGGCTACACCTTC. Translated: CASSPVGGTHGYTF.